This T cell receptor (beta chain) comes out of a study of T cells expressing NK-cell markers. On the study more broadly: Repertoires of TCR beta were obtained from T cells sorted as CD3+CD56+NKG2C+, CD3+CD56+NKG2C- and CD3+CD56-NKG2C+.

The germline V gene has CDR1 SGHRS and CDR2 YFSETQ. CDR3 length: 14 amino acids. Template switching by 5'RACE with UMIs generated the TCR beta cDNA. From its re-call of the 5' RACE reads, TCRdb lists each CDR3 protein once, without DNA. The sample totals about 550,000 distinct CDR3 sequences; its top ten clones hold approximately 3.5%. This chain connects TRBV5-1 to TRBJ1-1; TCRdb's assignment of TRBD1 cannot be checked, as there is no DNA. The sequenced material came from blood T cells: a sorted CD56 or NKG2C T cell subset, CD4+ or CD8+ T cells, or bulk PBMC T cells (not recorded which). The receptor's source is a man between 18 and 29 years old in good health. The CDR3: CASSLDRAGTEAFF.